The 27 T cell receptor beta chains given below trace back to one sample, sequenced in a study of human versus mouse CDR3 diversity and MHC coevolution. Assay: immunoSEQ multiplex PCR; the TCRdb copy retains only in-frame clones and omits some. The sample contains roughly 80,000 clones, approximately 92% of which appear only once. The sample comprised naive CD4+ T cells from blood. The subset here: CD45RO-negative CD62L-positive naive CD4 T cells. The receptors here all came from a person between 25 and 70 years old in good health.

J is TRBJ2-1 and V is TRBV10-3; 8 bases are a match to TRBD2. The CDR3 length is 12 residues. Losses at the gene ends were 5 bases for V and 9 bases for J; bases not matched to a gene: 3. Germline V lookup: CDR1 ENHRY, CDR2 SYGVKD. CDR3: CAISYLAGEQFF. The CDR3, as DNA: TGTGCCATCAGTTACCTAGCGGGTGAGCAGTTCTTC.

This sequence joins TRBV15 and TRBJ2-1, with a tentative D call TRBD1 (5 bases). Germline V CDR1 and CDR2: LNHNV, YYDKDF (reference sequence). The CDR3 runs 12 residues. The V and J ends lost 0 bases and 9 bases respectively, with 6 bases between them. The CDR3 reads CATSRDQGEQFF. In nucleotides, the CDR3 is TGTGCCACCAGCAGAGATCAGGGTGAGCAGTTCTTC.

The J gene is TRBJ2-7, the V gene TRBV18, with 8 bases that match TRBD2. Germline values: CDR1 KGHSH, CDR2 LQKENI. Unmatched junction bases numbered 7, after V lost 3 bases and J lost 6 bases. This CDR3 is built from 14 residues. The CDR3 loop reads CASSPAGGASEQYF. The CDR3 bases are TGTGCCAGCTCACCTGCGGGGGGTGCCAGCGAGCAGTACTTC.

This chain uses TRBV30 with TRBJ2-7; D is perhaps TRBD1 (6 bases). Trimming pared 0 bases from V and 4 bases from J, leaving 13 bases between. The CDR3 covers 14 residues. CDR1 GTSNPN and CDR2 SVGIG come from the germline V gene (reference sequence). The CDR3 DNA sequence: TGTGCCTGGAGTGTAGGGGGTTTAGGATACGAGCAGTACTTC. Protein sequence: CAWSVGGLGYEQYF.

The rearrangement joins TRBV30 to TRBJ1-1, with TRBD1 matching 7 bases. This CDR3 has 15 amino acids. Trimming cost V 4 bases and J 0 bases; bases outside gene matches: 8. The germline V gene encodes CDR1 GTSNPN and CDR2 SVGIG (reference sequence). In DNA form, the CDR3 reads TGTGCCTGGATCCGGACGGGACAGATGAACACTGAAGCTTTCTTT. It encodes CAWIRTGQMNTEAFF.

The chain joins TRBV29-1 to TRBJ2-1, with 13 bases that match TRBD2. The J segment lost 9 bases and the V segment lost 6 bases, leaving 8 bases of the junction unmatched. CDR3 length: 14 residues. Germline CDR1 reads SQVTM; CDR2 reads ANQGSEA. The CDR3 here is CSVLGLAGAGEQFF. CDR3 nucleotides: TGCAGCGTGCTTGGACTAGCGGGAGCCGGTGAGCAGTTCTTC.

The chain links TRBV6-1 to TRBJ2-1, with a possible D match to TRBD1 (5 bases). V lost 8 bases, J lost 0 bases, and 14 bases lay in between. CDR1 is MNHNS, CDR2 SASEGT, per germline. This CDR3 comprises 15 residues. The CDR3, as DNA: TGTGCCAGCTCGTATCTAGGGGCCTCCTACAATGAGCAGTTCTTC. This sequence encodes CASSYLGASYNEQFF.

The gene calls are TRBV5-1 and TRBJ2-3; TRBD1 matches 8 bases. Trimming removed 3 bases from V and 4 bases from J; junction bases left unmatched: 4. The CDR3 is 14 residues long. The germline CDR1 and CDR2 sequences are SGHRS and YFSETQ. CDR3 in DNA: TGCGCCAGCAGCTATGGACAGGGTGCAGATACGCAGTATTTT. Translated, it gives CASSYGQGADTQYF.

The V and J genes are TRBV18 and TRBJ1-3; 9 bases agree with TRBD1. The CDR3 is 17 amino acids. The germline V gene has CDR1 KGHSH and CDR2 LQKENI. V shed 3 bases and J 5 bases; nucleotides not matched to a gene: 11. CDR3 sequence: CASSPLPGQGGRNTIYF. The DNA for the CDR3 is TGTGCCAGCTCACCCCTCCCGGGACAGGGAGGAAGAAACACCATATATTTT.

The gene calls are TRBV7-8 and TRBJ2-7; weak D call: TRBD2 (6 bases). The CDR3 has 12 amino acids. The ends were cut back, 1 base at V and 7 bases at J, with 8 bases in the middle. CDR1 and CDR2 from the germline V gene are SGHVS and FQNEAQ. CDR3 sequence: CASSLGTTEQYF. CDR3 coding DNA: TGTGCCAGCAGCTTAGGGACTACAGAGCAGTACTTC. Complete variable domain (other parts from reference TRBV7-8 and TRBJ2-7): GAGVSQSPRYKVAKRGQDVALRCDPISGHVSLFWYQQALGQGPEFLTYFQNEAQLDKSGLPSDRFFAERPEGSVSTLKIQRTQQEDSAVYLCASSLGTTEQYFGPGTRLTVT.

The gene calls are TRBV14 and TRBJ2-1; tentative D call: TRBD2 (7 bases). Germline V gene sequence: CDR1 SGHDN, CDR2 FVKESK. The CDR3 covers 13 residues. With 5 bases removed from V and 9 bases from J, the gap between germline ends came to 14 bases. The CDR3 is CASSLNRGGEQFF. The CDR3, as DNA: TGTGCCAGCAGCTTGAATAGGGGGGGTGAGCAGTTCTTC.

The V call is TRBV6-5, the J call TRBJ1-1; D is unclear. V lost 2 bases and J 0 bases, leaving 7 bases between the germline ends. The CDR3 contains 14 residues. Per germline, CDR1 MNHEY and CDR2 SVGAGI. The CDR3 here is CASSYGLMNTEAFF. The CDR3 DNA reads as TGTGCCAGCAGTTACGGACTCATGAACACTGAAGCTTTCTTT.

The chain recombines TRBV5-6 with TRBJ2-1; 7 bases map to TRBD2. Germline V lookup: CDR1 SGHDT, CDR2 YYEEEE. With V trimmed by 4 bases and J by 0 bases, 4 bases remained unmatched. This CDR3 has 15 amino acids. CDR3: CASSPRDYSYNEQFF. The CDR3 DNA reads TGTGCCAGCAGCCCCCGGGACTACTCCTACAATGAGCAGTTCTTC.

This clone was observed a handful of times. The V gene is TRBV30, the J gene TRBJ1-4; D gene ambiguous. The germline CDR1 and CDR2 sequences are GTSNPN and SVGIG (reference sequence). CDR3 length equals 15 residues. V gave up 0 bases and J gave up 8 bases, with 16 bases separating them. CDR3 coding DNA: TGTGCCTGGAGTGTACGGGGTGGCAGAGAGGAAAAACTGTTTTTT. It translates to CAWSVRGGREEKLFF. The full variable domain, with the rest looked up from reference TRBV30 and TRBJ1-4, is SQTIHQWPATLVQPVGSPLSLECTVEGTSNPNLYWYRQAAGRGLQLLFYSVGIGQISSEVPQNLSASRPQDRQFILSSKKLLLSDSGFYLCAWSVRGGREEKLFFGSGTQLSVL.

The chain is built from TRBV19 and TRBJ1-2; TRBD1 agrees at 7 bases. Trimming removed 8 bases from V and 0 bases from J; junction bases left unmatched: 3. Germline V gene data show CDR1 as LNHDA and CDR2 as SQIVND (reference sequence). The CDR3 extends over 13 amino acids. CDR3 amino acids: CASEQGPNYGYTF. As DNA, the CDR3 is TGTGCCAGTGAACAGGGGCCTAACTATGGCTACACCTTC.

The CDR3 is CAIREGTGEETQYF. Here the CDR3 DNA reads TGTGCCATCAGGGAGGGGACAGGGGAAGAGACCCAGTACTTC. The V gene is TRBV10-3, the J gene TRBJ2-5, with TRBD1 matching 10 bases. V was pared by 6 bases and J by 3 bases, with 4 bases of the junction left unmatched. The CDR3 is made up of 14 amino acids. CDR1 and CDR2 from the germline V gene are ENHRY and SYGVKD.

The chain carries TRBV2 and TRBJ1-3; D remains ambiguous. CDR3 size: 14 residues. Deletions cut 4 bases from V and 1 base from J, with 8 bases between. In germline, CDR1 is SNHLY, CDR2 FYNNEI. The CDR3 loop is CASSGVLSGNTIYF. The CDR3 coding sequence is TGTGCCAGCAGTGGCGTTCTATCTGGAAACACCATATATTTT.

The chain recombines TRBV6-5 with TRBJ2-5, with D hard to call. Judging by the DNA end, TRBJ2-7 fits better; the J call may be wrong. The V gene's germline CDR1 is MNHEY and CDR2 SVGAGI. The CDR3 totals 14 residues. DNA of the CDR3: TGTGCCAGCAGTTACTCGACGCCGGACTACGAGCAGTACTTC. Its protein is CASSYSTPDYEQYF.

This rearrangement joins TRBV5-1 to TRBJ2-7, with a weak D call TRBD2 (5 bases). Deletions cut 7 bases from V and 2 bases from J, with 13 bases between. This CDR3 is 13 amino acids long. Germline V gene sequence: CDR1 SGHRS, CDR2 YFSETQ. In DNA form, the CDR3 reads TGCGCCAGCCACTTTCCGGGAACCTACGAGCAGTACTTC. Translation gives CASHFPGTYEQYF.

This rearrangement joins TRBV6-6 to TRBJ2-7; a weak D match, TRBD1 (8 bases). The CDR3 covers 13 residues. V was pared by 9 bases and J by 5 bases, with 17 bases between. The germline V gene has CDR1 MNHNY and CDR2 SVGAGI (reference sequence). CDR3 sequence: CASSDRAGDEQYF. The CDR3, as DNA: TGTGCCAGTTCGGACAGGGCGGGGGACGAGCAGTACTTC.

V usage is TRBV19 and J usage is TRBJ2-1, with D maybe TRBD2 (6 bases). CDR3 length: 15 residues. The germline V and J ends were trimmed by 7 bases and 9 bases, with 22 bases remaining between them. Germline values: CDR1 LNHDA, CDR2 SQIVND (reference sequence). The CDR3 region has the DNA TGTGCCAGTACCCCGGTGGGGGGAGTGGTGGGTGAGCAGTTCTTC. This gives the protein CASTPVGGVVGEQFF.

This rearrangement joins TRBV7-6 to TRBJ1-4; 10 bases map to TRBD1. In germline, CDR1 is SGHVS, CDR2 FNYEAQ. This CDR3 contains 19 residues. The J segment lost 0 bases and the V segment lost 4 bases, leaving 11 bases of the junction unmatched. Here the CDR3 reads CASSYGAGTGAATNEKLFF. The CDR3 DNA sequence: TGTGCCAGCAGCTACGGAGCCGGGACAGGGGCCGCAACTAATGAAAAACTGTTTTTT.

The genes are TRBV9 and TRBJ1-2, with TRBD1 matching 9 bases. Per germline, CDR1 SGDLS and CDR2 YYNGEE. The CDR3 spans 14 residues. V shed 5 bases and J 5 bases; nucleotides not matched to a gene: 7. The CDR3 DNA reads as TGTGCCAGCAGACCGCCCGGGACAGGGTATGGCTACACCTTC. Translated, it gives CASRPPGTGYGYTF.

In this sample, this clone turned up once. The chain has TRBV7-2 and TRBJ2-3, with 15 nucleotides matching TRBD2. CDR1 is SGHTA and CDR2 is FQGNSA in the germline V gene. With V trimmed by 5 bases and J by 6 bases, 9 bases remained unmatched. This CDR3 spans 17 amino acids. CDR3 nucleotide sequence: TGTGCCAGCAGCCAATGGACTAGCGGGAGGGCAACGGATACGCAGTATTTT. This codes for CASSQWTSGRATDTQYF. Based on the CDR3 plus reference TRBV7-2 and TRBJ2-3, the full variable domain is GAGVSQSPSNKVTEKGKDVELRCDPISGHTALYWYRQSLGQGLEFLIYFQGNSAPDKSGLPSDRFSAERTGGSVSTLTIQRTQQEDSAVYLCASSQWTSGRATDTQYFGPGTRLTVL.

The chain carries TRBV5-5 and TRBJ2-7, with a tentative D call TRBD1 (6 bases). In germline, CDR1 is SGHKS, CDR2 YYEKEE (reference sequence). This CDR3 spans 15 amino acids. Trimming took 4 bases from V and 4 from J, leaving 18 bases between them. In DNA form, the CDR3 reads TGTGCCAGCAGCCGGGACCGTAGCCAGGGGTACGAGCAGTACTTC. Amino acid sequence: CASSRDRSQGYEQYF.

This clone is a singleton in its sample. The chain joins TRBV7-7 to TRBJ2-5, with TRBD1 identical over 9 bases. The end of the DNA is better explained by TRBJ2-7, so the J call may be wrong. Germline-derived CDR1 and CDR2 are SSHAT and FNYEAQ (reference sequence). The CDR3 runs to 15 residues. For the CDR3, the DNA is TGTGCCAGCAGCGCAGGGACAGGGATACCCTACGAGCAGTACTTC. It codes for CASSAGTGIPYEQYF.

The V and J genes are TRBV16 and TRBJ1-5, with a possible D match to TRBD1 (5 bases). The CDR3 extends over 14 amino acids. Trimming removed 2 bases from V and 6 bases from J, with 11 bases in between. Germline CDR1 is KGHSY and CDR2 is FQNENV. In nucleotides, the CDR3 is TGTGCCAGCAGCCAAGCACTTCAGGGTCAGCCCCAGCATTTT. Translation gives CASSQALQGQPQHF. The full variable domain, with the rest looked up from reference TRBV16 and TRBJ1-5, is GEEVAQTPKHLVRGEGQKAKLYCAPIKGHSYVFWYQQVLKNEFKFLISFQNENVFDETGMPKERFSAKCLPNSPCSLEIQATKLEDSAVYFCASSQALQGQPQHFGDGTRLSIL.